This is a list of T cell receptor beta chains from one sample in a study of beta chain features in type 1 diabetes. TCRdb's table, derived via immunoSEQ multiplex PCR, lists solely in-frame clones and lacks some. The repertoire holds nearly 250,000 clones, with over 65% as singletons. Sequenced material: naive CD4+ T cells from blood. The receptor set was obtained from a man in his thirties or forties in good health. Both conserved end residues are part of each CDR3. D genes are given only for firm matches. A row's size may be missing; if present it is once, few, many or a size class.

v_call	clone_size	j_call	d_call	cdr3_aa	cdr3_nt
TRBV9	-	TRBJ2-3	-	CASSVGGIILLPDTQYF	TGTGCCAGCAGCGTAGGCGGAATAATCCTCCTACCAGATACGCAGTATTTT
TRBV30	few	TRBJ1-5	TRBD1	CACIEGAGQPQHF	TGTGCCTGTATAGAGGGGGCGGGACAGCCCCAGCATTTT
TRBV2	-	TRBJ1-1	-	CASSVVPAFF	TGTGCCAGCAGCGTGGTACCAGCTTTCTTT
TRBV5-6	-	TRBJ2-5	TRBD1	CASSQTGWEETQYF	TGTGCCAGCAGCCAGACAGGGTGGGAAGAGACCCAGTACTTC
TRBV5-1	-	TRBJ2-7	-	CASSLNQIYEQYF	TGCGCCAGCAGCTTAAATCAGATCTACGAGCAGTACTTC
TRBV2	once	TRBJ2-1	TRBD2	CASVLAGYNEQFF	TGTGCCAGCGTACTAGCGGGTTACAATGAGCAGTTCTTC
TRBV4-1	-	TRBJ2-1	TRBD2	CASSQPGSGSPYNEQFF	TGCGCCAGCAGCCAACCCGGGAGCGGGAGCCCCTACAATGAGCAGTTCTTC
TRBV11-2	-	TRBJ2-1	-	CASSLNNEQFF	TGTGCCAGCAGCTTGAACAATGAGCAGTTCTTC
TRBV25-1	-	TRBJ1-6	-	CASSETDSPLHF	TGTGCCAGCAGTGAGACTGATTCACCCCTCCACTTT
TRBV4-2	-	TRBJ2-2	-	CASSQDPAGVTGELFF	TGTGCCAGCAGCCAAGATCCAGCCGGGGTCACCGGGGAGCTGTTTTTT
TRBV5-4	-	TRBJ2-5	TRBD1	CASSNRGSETQYF	TGTGCCAGCAGTAACAGGGGCTCGGAGACCCAGTACTTC
TRBV30	few	TRBJ2-1	-	CAWKRQAGSEQFF	TGTGCCTGGAAGCGGCAGGCGGGAAGTGAGCAGTTCTTC
TRBV10-3	-	TRBJ2-3	-	CATTLGEFSSTDTQYF	TGTGCCACCACCCTGGGGGAGTTCTCTAGCACAGATACGCAGTATTTT
TRBV27	once	TRBJ2-3	-	CASSLWTSTDTQYF	TGTGCCAGCAGTTTATGGACTAGCACAGATACGCAGTATTTT
TRBV7-2	-	TRBJ2-4	-	CASSPNAGQGSIQYF	TGTGCCAGCAGCCCCAACGCGGGGCAGGGGAGCATTCAGTACTTC
TRBV29-1	-	TRBJ2-3	-	CSVGGTSSTDTQYF	TGCAGCGTTGGGGGGACGTCTAGCACAGATACGCAGTATTTT
TRBV6-6	-	TRBJ1-1	TRBD1	CASSYSGGVVNTEAFF	TGTGCCAGCAGTTACTCAGGGGGCGTAGTAAACACTGAAGCTTTCTTT
TRBV30	-	TRBJ2-1	-	CAWSNRGGEQFF	TGTGCCTGGAGTAACAGGGGAGGTGAGCAGTTCTTC
TRBV6-1	once	TRBJ2-3	-	CASTSRGDTQYF	TGTGCCAGCACCTCAAGGGGAGATACGCAGTATTTT
TRBV7-2	-	TRBJ1-4	-	CASQGRQDREKLFF	TGTGCCAGCCAGGGAAGACAGGATCGAGAAAAACTGTTTTTT
TRBV7-9	-	TRBJ2-2	TRBD1	CASRGQGLANTGELFF	TGTGCCAGCAGGGGACAGGGATTGGCGAACACCGGGGAGCTGTTTTTT
TRBV13	few	TRBJ2-7	TRBD2	CASSYIAGGRAEQYF	TGTGCCAGCAGCTATATAGCGGGAGGACGAGCCGAGCAGTACTTC
TRBV5-1	-	TRBJ2-7	-	CASSLEGSPSSYEQYF	TGCGCCAGCAGCTTGGAAGGCTCTCCTAGCTCCTACGAGCAGTACTTC
TRBV19	few	TRBJ2-5	TRBD2	CASSIAGGKETQYF	TGTGCCAGTAGTATCGCGGGAGGGAAAGAGACCCAGTACTTC
TRBV4-2	-	TRBJ2-7	-	CASSQAMGDVEQYF	TGTGCCAGCAGCCAAGCGATGGGGGATGTCGAGCAGTACTTC
TRBV29-1	few	TRBJ1-2	-	CSVEGDNYGYTF	TGCAGCGTTGAAGGGGATAACTATGGCTACACCTTC
TRBV2	once	TRBJ2-2	-	CASSEEGTNTGELFF	TGTGCCAGCAGTGAAGAGGGCACGAACACCGGGGAGCTGTTTTTT
TRBV29-1	-	TRBJ2-1	-	CSVVFRAYNEQFF	TGCAGCGTTGTTTTCCGGGCCTACAATGAGCAGTTCTTC
TRBV30	few	TRBJ2-7	-	CAWGRTSYEQYF	TGTGCCTGGGGACGTACATCCTACGAGCAGTACTTC
TRBV30	-	TRBJ1-1	-	CAWSLDRNTEAFF	TGTGCCTGGAGCCTGGACAGGAACACTGAAGCTTTCTTT
TRBV4-3	-	TRBJ2-3	-	CASSQEPRAPDTQYF	TGCGCCAGCAGCCAAGAGCCCCGGGCCCCAGATACGCAGTATTTT
TRBV13	once	TRBJ2-7	TRBD1	CASSRTGDSYEQYF	TGTGCCAGCAGCCGGACAGGGGACTCCTACGAGCAGTACTTC
TRBV4-2	-	TRBJ2-3	TRBD2	CASSPSSGGPFTDTQYF	TGTGCCAGCAGCCCTTCTAGCGGGGGCCCTTTCACAGATACGCAGTATTTT
TRBV7-9	-	TRBJ2-6	-	CASSSWTVRWSGANVLTF	TGTGCCAGCAGCTCCTGGACGGTGAGGTGGTCTGGGGCCAACGTCCTGACTTTC
TRBV7-2	-	TRBJ2-7	TRBD2	CASSPGGRPYEQYF	TGTGCCAGCAGCCCGGGGGGGCGCCCCTACGAGCAGTACTTC
TRBV5-4	-	TRBJ2-1	-	CASSFSSSYNEQFF	TGTGCCAGCAGCTTTTCTAGCTCCTACAATGAGCAGTTCTTC
TRBV20-1	-	TRBJ2-1	-	CSAVYNEQFF	TGCAGTGCTGTCTACAATGAGCAGTTCTTC
TRBV29-1	-	TRBJ2-4	-	CSVLGLAKNIQYF	TGCAGCGTTTTAGGGTTAGCCAAAAACATTCAGTACTTC
TRBV18	-	TRBJ1-6	-	CASSPSGAYSPLHF	TGTGCCAGCTCCCCCTCGGGGGCTTATTCACCCCTCCACTTT
TRBV9	-	TRBJ2-7	-	CASSLRTETYEQYF	TGTGCCAGCAGCTTACGGACAGAGACCTACGAGCAGTACTTC
TRBV11-2	-	TRBJ2-3	TRBD2	CASSARLASTDTQYF	TGTGCCAGCAGCGCTCGACTAGCGAGCACAGATACGCAGTATTTT
TRBV30	-	TRBJ2-3	TRBD2	CAWSVRGVITDTQYF	TGTGCCTGGAGTGTACGGGGGGTCATCACAGATACGCAGTATTTT
TRBV7-6	-	TRBJ2-7	TRBD2	CASSPTGLAGTEQYF	TGTGCCAGCAGCCCGACGGGACTAGCGGGAACCGAGCAGTACTTC
TRBV15	-	TRBJ2-1	-	CATSRDLWGPVGWQFF	TGTGCCACCAGCAGAGATTTGTGGGGACCCGTGGGATGGCAGTTCTTC
TRBV30	-	TRBJ2-7	-	CAWSVAKSSYEQYF	TGTGCCTGGAGTGTTGCGAAGTCTTCCTACGAGCAGTACTTC